This T cell receptor (beta chain) was recovered during a study of cytomegalovirus exposure and HLA in healthy donors. General study points: Relative to equally common others, HLA-associated TCR beta chains showed greater clonal expansion in a later analysis. A later analysis linked a missense DCLRE1C variant to TCR beta V- and J-gene trimming. The presence/absence work took it that sequencing depth was about the same across donors.

For this clone: Its antigen is not identified.

Germline assignment: CDR1 MGHRA and CDR2 YSYEKL. The V and J ends lost 0 bases and 10 bases respectively, with 15 bases between them. The CDR3 is made up of 14 amino acids. The primer mix had 60 Vbeta and 13 Jbeta primers. Assay used: immunoSEQ multiplex PCR; TCRdb lists only in-frame clones, some missing. This table holds over 65,000 clones, 78% found once. The sequence was obtained from a middle-aged man in good health and CMV-seronegative. Sequenced input: PBMCs. The gene calls are TRBV4-1 and TRBJ1-2; the D is unclear. The CDR3 spells CASSQDGWEVIYTF. The CDR3 DNA reads TGCGCCAGCAGCCAAGATGGGTGGGAGGTTATCTACACCTTC.